These T cell receptor beta chains were read from a single sample in a study of Tregs in tolerant kidney transplant recipients. Assay: immunoSEQ multiplex PCR; the TCRdb copy retains only in-frame clones and omits some. The data show roughly 250,000 clones, around 82% seen once. The sequencing sample was made of CD4+ T cells from blood. These receptors came from a human donor in good health. Each CDR3 is given with its conserved first and last residue. D genes are given only for firm matches. Clone sizes are given selectively: once, few, many, or a class where the clone is expanded.

.	.	TRBV5-1	TRBJ1-4	TGCGCCAGCAGCTTATTCAGCGCGGGGAAGGAAAAACTGTTTTTT	CASSLFSAGKEKLFF
.	.	TRBV19	TRBJ1-1	TGTGCCAGTAGTATGGGTTTTACACGAGGCGGTCCTGAAGCTTTCTTT	CASSMGFTRGGPEAFF
.	.	TRBV7-6	TRBJ2-5	TGTGCCAGCAGCTTAAGGACCTCCCCAGCCCAAGAGACCCAGTACTTC	CASSLRTSPAQETQYF
TRBD2	.	TRBV14	TRBJ2-3	TGTGCCAGCAGCCAAGCAGCGGGGGGGCCTTGGGATACGCAGTATTTT	CASSQAAGGPWDTQYF
.	.	TRBV18	TRBJ1-2	TGTGCCAGCTCACCTGGACAGAAGAACTATGGCTACACCTTC	CASSPGQKNYGYTF
TRBD1	.	TRBV6-1	TRBJ1-1	TGTGCCAGCAGTGAAGGACAGGGCAGGTATCACACTGAAGCTTTCTTT	CASSEGQGRYHTEAFF
.	.	TRBV2	TRBJ2-5	TGTGCCAGCAACTCCATGGGGGCTGGAATGCCCCAGTACTTC	CASNSMGAGMPQYF
.	.	TRBV7-2	TRBJ1-5	TGTGCCAGCAGCTTAGATGCGGTTAGCAATCAGCCCCAGCATTTT	CASSLDAVSNQPQHF
.	.	TRBV18	TRBJ1-4	TGTGCCAGCTCGCCACAGTCCACTAATGAAAAACTGTTTTTT	CASSPQSTNEKLFF
.	.	TRBV5-1	TRBJ2-5	TGCGCCAGCAGCCTTTCCGGGACTCGGGAGACCCAGTACTTC	CASSLSGTRETQYF
.	.	TRBV18	TRBJ1-2	TGTGCCAGCTCATTTGGTATCGGGGGGCCAGGCTATGGCTACACCTTC	CASSFGIGGPGYGYTF
.	.	TRBV7-7	TRBJ2-2	TGTGCCAGCAGCTTGACCGGGCTTGGGGAGCTGTTTTTT	CASSLTGLGELFF
.	.	TRBV9	TRBJ2-4	TGTGCCAGCAGCCCCCCCGGGAGCGGTTCCAAAAACATTCAGTACTTC	CASSPPGSGSKNIQYF
TRBD1	.	TRBV5-6	TRBJ2-6	TGTGCCAGCAGCTCCCCCGGGACAGGGGGCTTTGGGGCCAACGTCCTGACTTTC	CASSSPGTGGFGANVLTF
.	few	TRBV5-6	TRBJ1-5	TGTGCCAGCAGCTTGGGGGTTCAGGGAACGCTTCAGCCCCAGCATTTT	CASSLGVQGTLQPQHF
TRBD1	.	TRBV6-5	TRBJ1-3	TGTGCCAGCAGTTACTCGGGACAGGTCTCAAACACCATATATTTT	CASSYSGQVSNTIYF
.	few	TRBV9	TRBJ1-6	TGTGCCAGCAGCGGAGGGGGTCGGGGGCGGAATTCACCCCTCCACTTT	CASSGGGRGRNSPLHF
.	few	TRBV5-1	TRBJ1-1	TGCGCCAGCAGCTTGGAAGGGAACACTGAAGCTTTCTTT	CASSLEGNTEAFF
.	.	TRBV5-1	TRBJ2-5	TGCGCCAGCAGCCAACGGGAGTGGGTGGGGACCCAGTACTTC	CASSQREWVGTQYF
.	.	TRBV6-1	TRBJ2-1	TGTGCCACCCGGGTGGGTTTGTCAAATGAGCAGTTCTTC	CATRVGLSNEQFF
.	.	TRBV9	TRBJ1-3	TGTGCCAGCAGCGTAGAAGGGGCGCGGGGAAACACCATATATTTT	CASSVEGARGNTIYF
TRBD1	.	TRBV18	TRBJ1-4	TGTGCCAGCTCACCGGACAGGGCAAATGAAAAACTGTTTTTT	CASSPDRANEKLFF
.	few	TRBV7-6	TRBJ2-1	TGTGCCAGCAGCTTAGACCGGCAGCGAAGCGATGAGCAGTTCTTC	CASSLDRQRSDEQFF
.	.	TRBV27	TRBJ1-2	TGTGCCAGCAGTTTCACCTCCGGGGGGATTAACTATGGCTACACCTTC	CASSFTSGGINYGYTF
.	.	TRBV21-1	TRBJ1-2	TGTGCCAGCAGCAAAGTGGAGGGGGACGGCTACACCTTC	CASSKVEGDGYTF
TRBD1	once	TRBV6-5	TRBJ1-1	TGTGCCAGCACCCCTCCAGGGGGCAGGACTGAAGCTTTCTTT	CASTPPGGRTEAFF
.	.	TRBV29-1	TRBJ1-1	TGCAGCGTTCAAAGAACTGAAGCTTTCTTT	CSVQRTEAFF
.	.	TRBV7-8	TRBJ2-7	TGTGCCAGCAGCATTATCAAGTGGGGGGTCGGGTCGTACGAGCAGTACTTC	CASSIIKWGVGSYEQYF
.	.	TRBV2	TRBJ2-5	TGTGCCAGTTCAAGGGCCCCACAGGAGACCCAGTACTTC	CASSRAPQETQYF
TRBD2	few	TRBV20-1	TRBJ2-7	TGCAGTGCGGGTCGGGGGGGCGAGCAGTACTTC	CSAGRGGEQYF
.	.	TRBV14	TRBJ2-7	TGTGCCAGCAGCCTACGTCCGGACGGATACTACGAGCAGTACTTC	CASSLRPDGYYEQYF
.	.	TRBV10-1	TRBJ2-7	TGCGCCAGCAGTGTGGGTTACGAGCAGTACTTC	CASSVGYEQYF
.	.	TRBV7-6	TRBJ2-7	TGTACCAGCAGCTCCCCGTTTGGGCGGGCCCCCTACGAGCAGTACTTC	CTSSSPFGRAPYEQYF
TRBD2	.	TRBV9	TRBJ2-3	TGTGTGCCAGTGGGTAGGACTAGCGGGAGGCCAAAGTACACAGATACGCAGTATTTT	CVPVGRTSGRPKYTDTQYF
.	.	TRBV30	TRBJ1-6	TGTGCCTGGAGTGCCCGTCGGGCTCCTACCTCTAATTCACCCCTCCACTTT	CAWSARRAPTSNSPLHF
.	once	TRBV19	TRBJ1-4	TGTGCCAGTAGTATAGCCGCAACTAATGAAAAACTGTTTTTT	CASSIAATNEKLFF
.	.	TRBV5-1	TRBJ2-1	TGCGCCAGCAGCCGGGGGTCCTACAATGAGCAGTTCTTC	CASSRGSYNEQFF
.	.	TRBV4-1	TRBJ2-1	TGCGCCAGCAGCCAAGTGGGGGGAATGGCCTACAATGAGCAGTTCTTC	CASSQVGGMAYNEQFF
.	once	TRBV2	TRBJ1-3	TGTGCCAGCAGTCCTGGTGGAAACACCATATATTTT	CASSPGGNTIYF
.	.	TRBV19	TRBJ2-7	TGTGCCAGTAGTATTATGTGGGGGGACCTCTACGAGCAGTACTTC	CASSIMWGDLYEQYF
.	.	TRBV28	TRBJ2-2	TGTGCCAGCAGGTGGATCGAGACCGGGGAGCTGTTTTTT	CASRWIETGELFF
TRBD1	few	TRBV5-6	TRBJ2-5	TGTGCCAGCAGCCAGGGACAGTCCACGGGAAAGACCCAGTACTTC	CASSQGQSTGKTQYF
TRBD1	.	TRBV7-2	TRBJ1-2	TGTGCCAGCAGCTTACAGGGGGTGTACTATGGCTACACCTTC	CASSLQGVYYGYTF
.	.	TRBV7-9	TRBJ2-1	TGTGCCAGCAGCCCCCAGGACAATGAGCAGTTCTTC	CASSPQDNEQFF
.	.	TRBV10-3	TRBJ1-5	TGTGCCATCAGTGAGGGGCAGGGTAGAAATCAGCCCCAGCATTTT	CAISEGQGRNQPQHF
TRBD2	.	TRBV14	TRBJ2-1	TGTGCCAGCAGCCAGGCGGGGGGCAACAATGAGCAGTTCTTC	CASSQAGGNNEQFF
.	.	TRBV6-5	TRBJ1-2	TGTGCCAGCGGCCCCCGGGGGGCAGAGATTGGCTACACCTTC	CASGPRGAEIGYTF
.	.	TRBV5-1	TRBJ2-1	TGCGCCAGCAGCTTGGGACTGAACTACAATGAGCAGTTCTTC	CASSLGLNYNEQFF
.	.	TRBV9	TRBJ2-7	TGTGCCAGCAACCCGGGGGAGGTCGGAGAGCAGAACTTC	CASNPGEVGEQNF